This T cell receptor beta chain comes out of a study of radiation and T cells in renal cell carcinoma. Noted time point: blood 4 weeks post-SBRT, at nephrectomy. Regarding treatment: 15 Gy SBRT to primary tumor, nephrectomy 4 weeks later. This clone was detected a few times. Method: immunoSEQ multiplex PCR; TCRdb's copy keeps in-frame clones and lacks some. The sample holds over 25,000 clones; 81% are singletons and the top ten take roughly 30%. This CDR3 is built from 15 residues. With 5 bases clipped from V and 1 base from J, the junction kept 3 bases outside the gene matches. Germline assignment: CDR1 MRHNA and CDR2 SNTAGT.

The material sequenced was blood, taken from a patient whose treatment included radiotherapy and nephrectomy. The chain uses TRBV6-4 and TRBJ2-2; 8 nucleotides match TRBD1. This sequence was found in a man aged 55-75 years with renal cell carcinoma. The CDR3 coding sequence is TGTGCCAGCAGTCGGGGGACAGGGAACACCGGGGAGCTGTTTTTT. This gives the protein CASSRGTGNTGELFF.